These T cell receptor beta chains were read from a single sample in a study of Graves' ophthalmopathy and Graves' hyperthyroidism. TCRdb used MiXCR to reprocess the multiplex PCR reads, holding one entry per CDR3 protein. The sample lists roughly 160,000 distinct CDR3 sequences, around 40% occurring once. The sequencing input was peripheral blood. Receptors originate from a young man with Graves' ophthalmopathy. The CDR3 runs from the conserved cysteine through the conserved F or W. The order of the fields is D gene, J gene, V gene, clone size, CDR3 DNA, CDR3 protein. D genes are given only for firm matches. For some rows the clone size is stated as once, few or many, or as a class when expanded; others skip it.

TRBD2,TRBJ2-7,TRBV6-1,-,TGTGCCAGCTGGACTAGCGGCTACGAGCAGTACTTC,CASWTSGYEQYF
-,TRBJ2-7,TRBV15,many,TGTGCCACCAGCTTTAGGGGGGGGAACGAGCAGTACTTC,CATSFRGGNEQYF
TRBD1,TRBJ2-2,TRBV28,-,TGTGCCAGCACAGGGGGCGCGTCCGGGGAGCTGTTTTTT,CASTGGASGELFF
-,TRBJ2-1,TRBV29-1,-,TGCAGCGGGCACCAGAGCTCCTACAATGAGCAGCTCTTC,CSGHQSSYNEQLF
-,TRBJ1-1,TRBV28,-,TGTGCCAGCACCCCCAGGACAATATGGACTGAAGCTTTCTTT,CASTPRTIWTEAFF
TRBD1,TRBJ2-7,TRBV13,many,TGTGCCAGCAGCAGAGAGGACAGGGAGGTCGAGCAGTACTTC,CASSREDREVEQYF
-,TRBJ2-2,TRBV5-1,many,TGCGCCAGCAGCTTTGAGGGATTCAACACCGGGGAGCTGTTTTTT,CASSFEGFNTGELFF
-,TRBJ2-7,TRBV6-5,-,TGTGCCAGCAGTTACGGGGGCCCTACGGGGGAGCAGTACTTC,CASSYGGPTGEQYF
-,TRBJ2-7,TRBV29-1,-,TGCAGCGTGAGGACGGGCGGCTACGAGCAGTACTTC,CSVRTGGYEQYF
-,TRBJ1-1,TRBV11-3,-,TGTGCCAGCAGCGCGAGCGGGGGGAGCACTGAAGCTTTCTTT,CASSASGGSTEAFF
TRBD1,TRBJ1-5,TRBV6-2/TRBV6-3,many,TGTGCCAGCAGTTCCCGGGACAGGGGAGCCTCCAATCAGCCCCAGCATTTT,CASSSRDRGASNQPQHF
TRBD1,TRBJ1-2,TRBV25-1,many,TGTGCCAGCAGTGAATTTGCCGGGACAGGGGGCTATGGCTACACCTTC,CASSEFAGTGGYGYTF
-,TRBJ2-5,TRBV9,many,TGTGCCAGCAGCGACATTCCCTTGTGGGGAGAGACCCAGTACTTC,CASSDIPLWGETQYF
-,TRBJ2-7,TRBV12-3/TRBV12-4,few,TGTGCCAGCAGTCCCGGACTAAACTACGAGCAGTACTTC,CASSPGLNYEQYF
-,TRBJ1-2,TRBV12-3/TRBV12-4,many,TGTGCCAGCAGCTCCCTTCTGGGGCCGGATGGCTACACCTTC,CASSSLLGPDGYTF